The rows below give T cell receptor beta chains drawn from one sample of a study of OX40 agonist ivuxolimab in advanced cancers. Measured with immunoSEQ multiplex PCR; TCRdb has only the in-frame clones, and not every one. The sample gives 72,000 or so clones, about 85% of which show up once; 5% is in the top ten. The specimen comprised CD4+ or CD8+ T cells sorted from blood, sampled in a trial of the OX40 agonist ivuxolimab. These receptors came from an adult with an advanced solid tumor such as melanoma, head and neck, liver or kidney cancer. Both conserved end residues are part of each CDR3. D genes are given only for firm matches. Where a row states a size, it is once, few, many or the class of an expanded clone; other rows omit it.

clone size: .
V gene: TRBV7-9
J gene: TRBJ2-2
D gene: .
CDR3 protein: CASSSPPGQTNTGELFF
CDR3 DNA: TGTGCCAGCAGCTCGCCCCCGGGACAAACGAACACCGGGGAGCTGTTTTTT

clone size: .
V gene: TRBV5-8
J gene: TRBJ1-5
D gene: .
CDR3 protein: CASTNLFDTGGNQPQHF
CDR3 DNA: TGTGCCAGCACCAACCTTTTCGACACGGGGGGTAATCAGCCCCAGCATTTT

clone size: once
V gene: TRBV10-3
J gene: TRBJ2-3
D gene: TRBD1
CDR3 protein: CAISAKNDRGRDTQYF
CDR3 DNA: TGTGCCATCAGTGCAAAAAACGACAGGGGGAGGGATACGCAGTATTTT

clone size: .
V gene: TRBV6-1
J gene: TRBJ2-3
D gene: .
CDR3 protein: CASSEGGSPTDTQYF
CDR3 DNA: TGTGCCAGCAGTGAAGGTGGGTCCCCCACAGATACGCAGTATTTT

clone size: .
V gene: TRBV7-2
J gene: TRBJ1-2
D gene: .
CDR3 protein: CASSLDGANYGYTF
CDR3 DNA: TGTGCCAGCAGCTTAGACGGCGCTAACTATGGCTACACCTTC

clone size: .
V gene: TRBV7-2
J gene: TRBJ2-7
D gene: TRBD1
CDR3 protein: CASSSGAGQAYEQYF
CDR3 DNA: TGTGCCAGCAGCTCGGGGGCGGGACAGGCCTACGAGCAGTACTTC

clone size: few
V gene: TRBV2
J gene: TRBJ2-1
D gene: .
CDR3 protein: CAIEKDGYNEQFF
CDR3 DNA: TGTGCCATCGAAAAGGACGGATACAATGAGCAGTTCTTC

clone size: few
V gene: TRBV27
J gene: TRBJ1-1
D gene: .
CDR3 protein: CASGQLRNTEAFF
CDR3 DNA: TGTGCCAGCGGACAGCTGAGAAACACTGAAGCTTTCTTT

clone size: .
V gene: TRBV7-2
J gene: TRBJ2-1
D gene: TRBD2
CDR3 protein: CASSPLAGVNEQFF
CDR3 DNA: TGTGCCAGCAGTCCACTAGCGGGAGTCAATGAGCAGTTCTTC

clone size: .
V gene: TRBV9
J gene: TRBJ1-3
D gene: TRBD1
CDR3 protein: CASSGGDSLSGNTIYF
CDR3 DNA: TGTGCCAGCAGCGGCGGGGACAGTCTCTCTGGAAACACCATATATTTT

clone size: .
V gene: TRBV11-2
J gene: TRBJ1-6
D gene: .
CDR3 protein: CASSLVGGPLHF
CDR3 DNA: TGTGCCAGCAGCTTAGTGGGGGGCCCCCTCCACTTT

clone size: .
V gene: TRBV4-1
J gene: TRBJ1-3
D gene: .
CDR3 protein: CASSQVSYAGNTIYF
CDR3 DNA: TGCGCCAGCAGCCAAGTAAGCTACGCTGGAAACACCATATATTTT

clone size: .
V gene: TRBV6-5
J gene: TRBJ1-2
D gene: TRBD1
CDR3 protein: CASSYTGGYGYTF
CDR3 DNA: TGTGCCAGCAGTTACACAGGGGGCTATGGCTACACCTTC

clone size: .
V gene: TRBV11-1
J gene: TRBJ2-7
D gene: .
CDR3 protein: CASSFSAGGGYEQYF
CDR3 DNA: TGTGCCAGCAGCTTCTCCGCCGGGGGCGGCTACGAGCAGTACTTC

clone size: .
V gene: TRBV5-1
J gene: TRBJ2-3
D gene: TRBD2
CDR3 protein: CASSLAGGPPTDTQYF
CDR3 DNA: TGCGCCAGCAGCTTAGCGGGGGGCCCGCCCACAGATACGCAGTATTTT

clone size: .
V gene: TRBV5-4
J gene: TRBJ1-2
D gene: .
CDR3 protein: CASSLARAPKLWESF
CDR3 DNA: TGTGCCAGCAGCTTGGCCAGGGCGCCTAAACTATGGGAGTCCTTC

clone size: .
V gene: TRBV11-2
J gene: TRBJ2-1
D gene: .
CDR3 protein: CASSYQGGRRDNEQFF
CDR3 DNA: TGTGCCAGCAGCTACCAGGGGGGTCGACGGGACAATGAGCAGTTCTTC

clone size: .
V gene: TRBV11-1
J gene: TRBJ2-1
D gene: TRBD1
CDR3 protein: CASSRQGLNNEQFF
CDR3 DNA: TGTGCCAGCAGCAGACAGGGGCTGAACAATGAGCAGTTCTTC

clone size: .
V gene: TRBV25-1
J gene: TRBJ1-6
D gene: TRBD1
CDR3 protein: CASSNLQGAYSPLHF
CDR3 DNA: TGTGCCAGCAGTAATTTACAGGGGGCTTATTCACCCCTCCACTTT

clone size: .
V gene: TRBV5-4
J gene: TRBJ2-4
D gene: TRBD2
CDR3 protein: CASSLGLAGAGNIQYF
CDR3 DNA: TGTGCCAGCAGCTTGGGACTAGCGGGAGCCGGGAACATTCAGTACTTC

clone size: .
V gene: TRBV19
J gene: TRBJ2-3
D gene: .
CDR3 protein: CASSISGWDGDTQYF
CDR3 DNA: TGTGCCAGTAGTATTTCTGGGTGGGATGGAGATACGCAGTATTTT

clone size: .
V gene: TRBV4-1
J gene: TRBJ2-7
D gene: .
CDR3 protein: CASSQVMGAYEQYF
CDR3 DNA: TGCGCCAGCAGCCAAGTAATGGGGGCTTACGAGCAGTACTTC

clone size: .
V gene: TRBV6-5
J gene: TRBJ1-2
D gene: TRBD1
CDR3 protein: CASSYSLQGRYGYTF
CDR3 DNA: TGTGCCAGCAGTTACTCGTTACAGGGGAGGTATGGCTACACCTTC

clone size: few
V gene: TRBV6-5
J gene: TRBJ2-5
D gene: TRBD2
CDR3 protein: CASSYSAGGGTQYF
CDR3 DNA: TGTGCCAGCAGTTACTCAGCGGGAGGGGGGACCCAGTACTTC

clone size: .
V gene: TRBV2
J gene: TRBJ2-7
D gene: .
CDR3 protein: CASGIAPHEQYF
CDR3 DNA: TGTGCCAGCGGAATAGCCCCCCACGAGCAGTACTTC

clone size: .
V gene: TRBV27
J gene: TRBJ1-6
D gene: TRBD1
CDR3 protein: CASSPDREVSPLHF
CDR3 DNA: TGTGCCAGCAGTCCCGACAGGGAGGTTTCACCCCTCCACTTT

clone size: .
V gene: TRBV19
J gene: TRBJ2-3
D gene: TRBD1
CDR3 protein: CASFDRASTDTQYF
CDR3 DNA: TGTGCCAGTTTTGACAGGGCAAGCACAGATACGCAGTATTTT

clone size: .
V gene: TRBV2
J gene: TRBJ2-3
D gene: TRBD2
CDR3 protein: CASGTSPLTDTQYF
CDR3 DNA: TGTGCCAGCGGGACTAGCCCTCTCACAGATACGCAGTATTTT